Sequencing of this T cell receptor beta chain was carried out in a study of T cell changes during pregnancy in multiple sclerosis. Germline CDR1 reads LNHDA; CDR2 reads SQIVND (reference sequence). The CDR3 length is 12 residues. Deletions cut 10 bases from V and 5 bases from J, with 14 bases between. Here immunoSEQ multiplex PCR was the method, and the copy in TCRdb shows in-frame clones only, minus some. The sample records 70,000 to 95,000 clones, about 90% being singletons. J is TRBJ2-5 and V is TRBV19; TRBD2 might be the D (6 bases). This specimen was CD4+ T cells from peripheral blood mononuclear cells, taken in the second trimester of pregnancy. The clonotype was recovered from a female donor with multiple sclerosis, enrolled in a pregnancy study. CDR3 bases: TGTGCCACTTCGGGGGATCGGGAGACCCAGTACTTC. This encodes CATSGDRETQYF.